This is a list of T cell receptor beta chains from one sample in a study of CD8 T cells in Susac syndrome. TCRdb re-derived calls from the immunoSEQ multiplex PCR reads in MiXCR, one entry per CDR3 protein. Altogether hundreds of thousands of distinct CDR3 sequences are present, about 90% being singletons, with the ten largest covering about 0.15%. Specimen: CD8+ T cells from PBMCs. Receptors were obtained from a human donor with multiple sclerosis. The CDR3 runs from the conserved cysteine through the conserved F or W. D genes are given only for firm matches. Clone size appears in some rows only: once, few, many, or a class for an expanded clone.

j_gene,v_gene,d_gene,abundance,CDR3nt,CDR3aa
TRBJ2-7,TRBV3-1,NA,NA,TGTGCCAGCAGTCTTGGAGGGCTAGACGCCTCATACGAGCAGTACTTC,CASSLGGLDASYEQYF
TRBJ1-6,TRBV6-5,NA,NA,TGTGCCAGCAGCTGGACGGTCGGAGAGTCACCCCTCCACTTT,CASSWTVGESPLHF
TRBJ1-2,TRBV29-1,TRBD1,NA,TGCAGCATTACAGGGGGTCACGGCTACACCTTC,CSITGGHGYTF
TRBJ2-5,TRBV13,NA,NA,TGTGCCAGCGCCCGAGGGGGGGAAGAGACCCAGTACTTC,CASARGGEETQYF
TRBJ2-5,TRBV10-2,TRBD1,NA,TGCGCCAGCAGTGAGTCAGACAGGGGGGAAGAGACCCAGTACTTC,CASSESDRGEETQYF
TRBJ1-1,TRBV27,NA,NA,TGTGCCAGCAGCCCCCTGGGGGACTCGAACACTGAAGCTTTCTTT,CASSPLGDSNTEAFF
TRBJ1-2,TRBV7-9,NA,NA,TGTGCCAGCAGCTTACGAGGGGGTGGCTATGGCTACACCTTC,CASSLRGGGYGYTF
TRBJ2-7,TRBV6-5,TRBD2,few,TGTGCCAGCAGTTACGGAAGCGGGAGTGGCGAGCAGTACTTC,CASSYGSGSGEQYF
TRBJ2-5,TRBV6-6,NA,NA,TGTGCCAGCAAGGAGGCACAAGAGACCCAGTACTTC,CASKEAQETQYF
TRBJ2-3,TRBV9,NA,once,TGTGCCAGCAGCCATCCGAGCGGGGACAACACAGATACGCAGTATTTT,CASSHPSGDNTDTQYF
TRBJ2-1,TRBV4-1,NA,once,TGCGACAGCAGCCAAGATCACCCCGTTTTGTGGGCATCAAATGAGCAGTTCTTC,CDSSQDHPVLWASNEQFF
TRBJ2-7,TRBV6-1,TRBD1,NA,TGTGCCAGCAGGCCCGGGACAGGGGCAGCCCACGAGCAGTACTTC,CASRPGTGAAHEQYF
TRBJ1-2,TRBV5-4,NA,NA,TGTGCCAGCAGCTTGGCAGCAGGGGACTATGGCTACACCTTC,CASSLAAGDYGYTF
TRBJ1-2,TRBV4-3,NA,NA,TGCGCCAGCAGCCAAGATCTGGGGGGGATGGGGTATGGCTACACCTTC,CASSQDLGGMGYGYTF
TRBJ2-5,TRBV27,NA,NA,TGTGCCAGCAGTTTATTCCCGGGGATCGAAGAGACCCAGTACTTC,CASSLFPGIEETQYF
TRBJ1-5,TRBV19,NA,NA,TGTGCCAGTAGTACTGGACTAGTTCAGCCCCAGCATTTT,CASSTGLVQPQHF
TRBJ2-7,TRBV7-9,NA,NA,TGTGCCAGCAGCACCGGTAGGGAAGCGGTGAATTCCTACGAGCAGTACTTC,CASSTGREAVNSYEQYF
TRBJ2-7,TRBV6-2/TRBV6-3,NA,NA,TGTGCCAGCAGTTATAACATCGAGCAGTACTTC,CASSYNIEQYF
TRBJ2-4,TRBV4-3,NA,NA,TGCGCCAGCAGCCAGAGAGCGAAAAACATTCAGTACTTC,CASSQRAKNIQYF
TRBJ1-1,TRBV7-9,TRBD1,NA,TGTGCCAGCAGCGAACTGGGGACAGGGAACACTGAAGCTTTCTTT,CASSELGTGNTEAFF
TRBJ2-1,TRBV4-3,NA,NA,TGCGCCAGCAGCCAAGGCGGCGGGAACAATGAGCAGTTCTTC,CASSQGGGNNEQFF
TRBJ2-3,TRBV11-2,NA,NA,TGTGCCAGCAGCTTAGTGCAGGGGCGGACAGATACGCAGTATTTT,CASSLVQGRTDTQYF
TRBJ2-1,TRBV9,TRBD1,NA,TGTGCCAGCAGCGTAGAGGACAGGGTAGATGAGCAGTTCTTC,CASSVEDRVDEQFF
TRBJ2-5,TRBV7-8,NA,NA,TGTGCCAGCAGCTTAGCGTGGACGGGGCGACCCCAAGAGACCCAGTACTTC,CASSLAWTGRPQETQYF
TRBJ2-7,TRBV6-5,TRBD2,NA,TGTGCCAACCAGCGGGAGCGCACCTACGAGCAGTACTTC,CANQRERTYEQYF
TRBJ2-2,TRBV6-2/TRBV6-3,NA,once,TGTGCCAGCAGTTATGTCGGGGCTCACACCGGGGAGCTGTTTTTT,CASSYVGAHTGELFF
TRBJ2-5,TRBV11-2,NA,NA,TGTGCCAGCAGCTCCTCCGCTAGGTCCCGCCAGATCGGGAGCGAGACCCAGTACTTC,CASSSSARSRQIGSETQYF
TRBJ2-1,TRBV5-6,NA,NA,TGTGCCAGCAGCGTCGACTGGCTCAATGAGCAGTTCTTC,CASSVDWLNEQFF
TRBJ2-1,TRBV29-1,TRBD2,NA,TGCAGCGTTCGTCTCTCGGGCAGGGTAGCGGGAGGTAGGGACAATGAGCAGTTCTTC,CSVRLSGRVAGGRDNEQFF
TRBJ2-7,TRBV12-5,NA,NA,TGTGCTAGTGGTTTGGTCCAGGGGTTAATCTACGAGCAGTACTTC,CASGLVQGLIYEQYF
TRBJ1-2,TRBV12-3/TRBV12-4,NA,NA,TGTGCCAGCAGTCTCGGGGGGAACTATGGCTTCACCTTC,CASSLGGNYGFTF
TRBJ1-2,TRBV24-1,NA,NA,TGTGCCACCAGTGATGTAGGGTCCTATGGCTACACCTTC,CATSDVGSYGYTF
TRBJ1-2,TRBV2,TRBD1,NA,TGTGCCAGCGATCGGGACAGCGACTATGGCTACACCTTC,CASDRDSDYGYTF
TRBJ2-7,TRBV11-2,NA,NA,TGTGCCAGCAGCTTAGAGGCATATGATACCTACGAGCAGTACTTC,CASSLEAYDTYEQYF
TRBJ1-2,TRBV5-1,TRBD1,NA,TGCGCCAGCAGCTACGGACAATCCGCACCCGAACGACAGGGCATCTATGGCTACACCTTC,CASSYGQSAPERQGIYGYTF
TRBJ2-7,TRBV14,TRBD1,NA,TGTGCCAGCAGCCACCCCCAGGGACAGGGGCAGCCCGAGCAGTACTTC,CASSHPQGQGQPEQYF
TRBJ2-2,TRBV19,TRBD2,NA,TGTGCCAGTAGAGAAGTCGTGGTCTCGCGGGGGTCCGGGGAGCTGTTTTTT,CASREVVVSRGSGELFF
TRBJ1-2,TRBV9,NA,NA,TGTGCCAGCAGCGTCCGCCGGGACGAGTTCTATGGCTACACCTTC,CASSVRRDEFYGYTF
TRBJ2-3,TRBV3-1,TRBD2,NA,TGTGCCAGCAGCCCGGACGGACTAGCGGGGGTCACAGATACGCAGTATTTT,CASSPDGLAGVTDTQYF
TRBJ2-5,TRBV29-1,TRBD2,NA,TGCAGCGTTGAGGGACTAGCGGGGGGGCATAGCCAAGAGACCCAGTACTTC,CSVEGLAGGHSQETQYF
TRBJ2-5,TRBV7-8,TRBD1,NA,TGTGCCAGCAGCTTAGGGGGCACAGGGGCAGAGACCCAGTACTTC,CASSLGGTGAETQYF
TRBJ2-2,TRBV3-1,NA,NA,TGTGCGACGAGCCGAGGGACCGGGGAGCTGTTTTTT,CATSRGTGELFF
TRBJ2-7,TRBV20-1,NA,NA,TGCAGTGCTACCAAATACGGGTACTACGAGCAGTACTTC,CSATKYGYYEQYF
TRBJ1-5,TRBV27,TRBD1,NA,TGTGCCAGCAGTTTAACAGGGGGCATGGGCAATCAGCCCCAGCATTTT,CASSLTGGMGNQPQHF
TRBJ2-1,TRBV24-1,TRBD2,NA,TGTGCCACCAGTGACCCCCTAGCGGGGGGGCCCTATGAGCAGTTCTTC,CATSDPLAGGPYEQFF
TRBJ2-5,TRBV12-3/TRBV12-4,NA,NA,TGTGCCAGCAGTTTGATTGGCGCGGGAGAGACCCAGTACTTC,CASSLIGAGETQYF
TRBJ1-1,TRBV29-1,NA,NA,TGCAGCGTTGATTTGGGTCGAGACGTTGGCGCTTTCTTT,CSVDLGRDVGAFF
TRBJ2-7,TRBV2,NA,NA,TGTGCCAGCAAGGCCGGGACTGGGTCCTACGAGCAGTACTTC,CASKAGTGSYEQYF
TRBJ2-1,TRBV15,TRBD2,NA,TGTGCCACCAGCACCGGGCGGTCTAGCGGGAGTGATGAGCAGTTCTTC,CATSTGRSSGSDEQFF
TRBJ1-2,TRBV5-1,NA,NA,TGCGCCAGCAGCTCTACGGGGGTGTATGGCTACACCTTC,CASSSTGVYGYTF
TRBJ2-1,TRBV9,NA,NA,TGTGCCAGCAGCGTAGCAGGGTTTCACAATGAGCAGTTCTTC,CASSVAGFHNEQFF
TRBJ2-1,TRBV13,NA,NA,TGTGCCAGCAGCCCGTCGCGGACAGCCTACAATGAGCAGTTCTTC,CASSPSRTAYNEQFF
TRBJ2-7,TRBV5-6,NA,NA,TGTGCCAGCAGCTTGGAGTCGAGCGAGCAGTACTTC,CASSLESSEQYF
TRBJ1-2,TRBV30,NA,NA,TGTGCCGGACTTCAACCCCCTAACTATGGCTACACCTTC,CAGLQPPNYGYTF
TRBJ2-7,TRBV6-1,NA,NA,TGTGCCAGCACCGAAACCCTGTGGGACTACGAGCAGTACTTC,CASTETLWDYEQYF
TRBJ2-7,TRBV19,NA,NA,TGTGCCAGCTCCCTCGACCAATCCTACGAGCAGTACTTC,CASSLDQSYEQYF